A single sample is the source of the 27 T cell receptor beta chains below, sequenced in a study of T cells expressing NK-cell markers (dated by TCRdb to 2018 to 2021). Library creation used 5' RACE. The sequencer listed for this sample is Illumina HiSeq 2000. TCRdb reanalyzed the reads, keeping one entry per CDR3 protein sequence and omitting DNA. This sample's clone table shows about 170,000 distinct CDR3 sequences. The ten largest make up around 20% of the sample. Sequenced: blood T cells: a sorted CD56 or NKG2C T cell subset, CD4+ or CD8+ T cells, or bulk PBMC T cells (not recorded which). The source of these receptors is a man between 18 and 69 years old in good health.

The chain links TRBV12-3 or TRBV12-4 to TRBJ2-5; the D call of TRBD2 rests on TCRdb alone, since no DNA is present to check it. The CDR3 has 17 residues. The CDR3 spells CASSRTSGGAYQETQYF.

The chain recombines TRBV7-6 with TRBJ2-1; TCRdb reports TRBD1, a call that lacks DNA to check it against. This CDR3 comprises 15 residues. CDR1 and CDR2 (germline): SGHVS, FNYEAQ. CDR3 in amino acids: CASSLTPGQDNEQFF.

The gene calls are TRBV24-1 and TRBJ2-7; TCRdb indicates TRBD2, and absent DNA this call remains unverified. The CDR3 consists of 13 residues. Germline CDR1 and CDR2: KGHDR and SFDVKD. CDR3: CATGQASSYEQYF.

The genes are TRBV7-9 and TRBJ2-3; TCRdb designates TRBD2, a call that cannot be tested without DNA. Germline lookup yields CDR1 SEHNR and CDR2 FQNEAQ (reference sequence). The CDR3 is 17 residues long. The CDR3 region is CASSQPQRGADTDTQYF.

The genes are TRBV29-1 and TRBJ2-3; TCRdb names TRBD1, which stays unverified in the absence of DNA. The CDR3 has 14 amino acids. CDR1 and CDR2 from the germline V gene are SQVTM and ANQGSEA. The CDR3 sequence: CSVGGPSSTDTQYF.

The chain uses TRBV4-2 and TRBJ1-1. The CDR3 has 16 residues. Per germline, CDR1 LGHNA and CDR2 YNFKEQ. CDR3 loop: CASSQAAERAQGEAFF.

The chain has TRBV3-1 and TRBJ1-4; with no DNA, the TCRdb D assignment of TRBD1 cannot be verified. This CDR3 is built from 16 residues. Germline V gene data show CDR1 as LGHDT and CDR2 as YNNKEL (reference sequence). The CDR3: CASSPKTGTENEKLFF.

The chain recombines TRBV24-1 with TRBJ2-2; TCRdb lists TRBD1, though no DNA is available to test this call. The CDR3 consists of 16 residues. Germline CDR1 reads KGHDR; CDR2 reads SFDVKD. This CDR3 is CATSDFPGANTGELFF.

This chain links TRBV5-5 with TRBJ2-7; TCRdb indicates TRBD1, and absent DNA this call remains unverified. The CDR3 is made up of 16 amino acids. Germline values: CDR1 SGHKS, CDR2 YYEKEE (reference sequence). CDR3 loop: CASSLDQGATTYEQYF.

The chain combines TRBV29-1 with TRBJ2-1; as DNA is missing, the TRBD1 call by TCRdb cannot be tested. Germline CDR1 reads SQVTM; CDR2 reads ANQGSEA. CDR3 size: 14 residues. The CDR3 loop reads CSVGDRTVYNEQFF.

The rearrangement joins TRBV20-1 to TRBJ2-3; TCRdb names TRBD1, which stays unverified in the absence of DNA. Germline CDR1 and CDR2: DFQATT and SNEGSKA (reference sequence). The CDR3 contains 14 residues. The CDR3 reads CSALGGLRTDTQYF.

CDR3 sequence reads: CASSQLWEPYTQYF. V gene TRBV3-1 combines with J gene TRBJ2-3; TCRdb's D gene call, TRBD2, goes unchecked for lack of DNA. Germline CDR1 reads LGHDT; CDR2 reads YNNKEL (reference sequence). This CDR3 region has 14 residues.

The chain recombines TRBV5-1 with TRBJ2-7; TCRdb calls TRBD2, which cannot be checked without DNA. This CDR3 has 17 residues. The germline V gene has CDR1 SGHRS and CDR2 YFSETQ. The CDR3 loop is CASSLVLAGGLSYEQYF.

The chain has TRBV7-7 and TRBJ2-1. Germline-derived CDR1 and CDR2 are SSHAT and FNYEAQ (reference sequence). This CDR3 contains 16 residues. The CDR3 reads CASSLLSGSAYNEQFF.

The V and J genes are TRBV29-1 and TRBJ2-7; no DNA is available, so the TRBD1 call from TCRdb remains unchecked. This CDR3 is built from 13 residues. Per germline, CDR1 SQVTM and CDR2 ANQGSEA. The CDR3 protein is CSVAGGNSYEQYF.

The V gene is TRBV29-1, the J gene TRBJ1-4; the TRBD1 assignment by TCRdb is unverifiable without DNA. Germline CDR1 and CDR2: SQVTM and ANQGSEA. The CDR3 consists of 14 residues. The CDR3 is CSVVDRETNEKLFF.

This chain connects TRBV12-3 or TRBV12-4 to TRBJ2-5; the TCRdb call, TRBD2, lacks DNA for checking. The CDR3 loop spans 17 amino acids. The chain's CDR3 is CASSPGEAAGYQETQYF.

The chain couples TRBV7-9 to TRBJ2-2; TCRdb designates TRBD2, a call that cannot be tested without DNA. The CDR3 is 17 residues long. CDR1 is SEHNR and CDR2 is FQNEAQ in the germline V gene (reference sequence). This CDR3 reads CASSLTSGKLNTGELFF.

The chain links TRBV27 to TRBJ1-4; TCRdb reports TRBD1, a call that lacks DNA to check it against. In germline, CDR1 is MNHEY, CDR2 SMNVEV (reference sequence). This CDR3 region has 14 residues. CDR3 in amino acids: CASRGTGENEKLFF.

The rearrangement links TRBV7-9 to TRBJ2-1; with no DNA, the TCRdb D assignment of TRBD2 cannot be verified. Per germline, CDR1 SEHNR and CDR2 FQNEAQ (reference sequence). The CDR3 totals 12 residues. The chain's CDR3 is CASSLGRLGEFF. The variable domain in full, completed from reference TRBV7-9 and TRBJ2-1, reads DTGVSQNPRHKITKRGQNVTFRCDPISEHNRLYWYRQTLGQGPEFLTYFQNEAQLEKSRLLSDRFSAERPKGSFSTLEIQRTEQGDSAMYLCASSLGRLGEFFGPGTRLTVL.

The chain links TRBV25-1 to TRBJ2-1; lacking DNA, the TRBD1 call made by TCRdb goes unchecked. The CDR3 consists of 16 residues. Germline assignment: CDR1 MGHDK and CDR2 SYGVNS. CDR3 protein: CASSESGGPSHNEQFF.

V usage is TRBV20-1 and J usage is TRBJ2-1; TCRdb proposes TRBD1, but this gene call is untestable without DNA. The CDR3 consists of 14 residues. From germline, CDR1 is DFQATT and CDR2 SNEGSKA (reference sequence). CDR3 residues: CSATPGQGYNEQFF.

The rearrangement uses TRBV27 and TRBJ2-1. From germline, CDR1 is MNHEY and CDR2 SMNVEV (reference sequence). This CDR3 has 16 amino acids. This CDR3 reads CASSPMGSGSYNEQFF.

V usage is TRBV28 and J usage is TRBJ2-3; TCRdb picks TRBD1, but there is no DNA to check that call. The CDR3 consists of 19 residues. Germline lookup yields CDR1 MDHEN and CDR2 SYDVKM. CDR3 sequence: CASSNANPTGDPITDTQYF.

The chain recombines TRBV7-9 with TRBJ2-5; the TCRdb D gene call, TRBD2, has no DNA to confirm it. The CDR3 totals 17 residues. CDR1 SEHNR and CDR2 FQNEAQ come from the germline V gene (reference sequence). CDR3 residues: CASSPTSGGDPKETQYF.

The chain couples TRBV20-1 to TRBJ2-5; TCRdb's D gene call, TRBD2, goes unchecked for lack of DNA. This CDR3 is 16 amino acids long. Germline loops: CDR1 DFQATT, CDR2 SNEGSKA (reference sequence). The chain's CDR3 is CSARALAGGAQETQYF.

V is TRBV19 and J is TRBJ2-5. Germline CDR1 and CDR2: LNHDA and SQIVND (reference sequence). This CDR3 region has 12 residues. This chain's CDR3 is CASSTGRETQYF.